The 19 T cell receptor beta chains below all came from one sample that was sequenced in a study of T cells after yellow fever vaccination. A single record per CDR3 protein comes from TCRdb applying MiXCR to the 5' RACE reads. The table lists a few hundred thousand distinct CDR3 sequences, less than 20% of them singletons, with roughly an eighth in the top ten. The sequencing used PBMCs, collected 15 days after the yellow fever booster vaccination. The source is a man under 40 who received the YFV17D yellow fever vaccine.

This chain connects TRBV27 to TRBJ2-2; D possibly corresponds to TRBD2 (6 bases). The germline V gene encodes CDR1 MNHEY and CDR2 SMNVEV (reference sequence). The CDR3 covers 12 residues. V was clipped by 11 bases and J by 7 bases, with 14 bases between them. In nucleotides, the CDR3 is TGTGCCGGGGGGACCCGGGGCGGGGAGCTGTTTTTT. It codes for CAGGTRGGELFF.

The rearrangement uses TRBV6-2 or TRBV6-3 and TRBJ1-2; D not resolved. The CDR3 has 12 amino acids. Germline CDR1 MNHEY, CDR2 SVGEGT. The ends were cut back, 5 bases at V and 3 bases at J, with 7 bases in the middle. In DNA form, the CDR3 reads TGTGCCAGCAGTACCAGTTACTATGGCTACACCTTC. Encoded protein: CASSTSYYGYTF.

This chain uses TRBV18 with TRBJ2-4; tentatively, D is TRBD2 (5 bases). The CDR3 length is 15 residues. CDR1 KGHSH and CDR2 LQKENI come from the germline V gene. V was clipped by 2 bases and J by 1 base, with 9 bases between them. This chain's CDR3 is CASSPTGLAKNIQYF. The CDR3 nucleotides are TGTGCCAGCTCACCAACGGGGTTGGCCAAAAACATTCAGTACTTC.

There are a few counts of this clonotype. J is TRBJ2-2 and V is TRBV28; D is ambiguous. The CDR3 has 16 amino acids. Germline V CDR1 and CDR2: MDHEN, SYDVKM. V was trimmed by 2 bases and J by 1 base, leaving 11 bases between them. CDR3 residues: CASSLLRKGNTGELFF. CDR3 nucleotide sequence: TGTGCCAGCAGTTTACTAAGGAAGGGGAACACCGGGGAGCTGTTTTTT.

The CDR3 coding sequence is TGTGCCAGCAGTTCCACTAGAAGGGGCAATGAGCAGTTCTTC. Its protein product is CASSSTRRGNEQFF. The chain has TRBV6-5 and TRBJ2-1; possibly TRBD1 or TRBD2 for D (5 bases each). Germline CDR1 and CDR2: MNHEY and SVGAGI. CDR3 length equals 14 residues. V dropped 4 bases and J dropped 6 bases, with 13 bases sitting between them.

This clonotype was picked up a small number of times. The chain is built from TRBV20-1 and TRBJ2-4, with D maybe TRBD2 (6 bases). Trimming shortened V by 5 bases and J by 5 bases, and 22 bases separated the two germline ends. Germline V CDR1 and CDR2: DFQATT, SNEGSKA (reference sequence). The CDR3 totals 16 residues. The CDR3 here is CSAGSGSGAPQNIQYF. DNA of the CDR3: TGCAGTGCTGGGAGCGGTAGCGGAGCGCCCCAAAACATTCAGTACTTC.

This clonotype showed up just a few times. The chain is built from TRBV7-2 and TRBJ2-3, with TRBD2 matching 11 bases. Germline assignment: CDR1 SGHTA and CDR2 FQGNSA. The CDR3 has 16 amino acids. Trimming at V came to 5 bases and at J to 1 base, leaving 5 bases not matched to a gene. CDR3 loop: CASSPRLAGRTDTQYF. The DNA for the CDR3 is TGTGCCAGCAGCCCCCGACTAGCGGGACGCACAGATACGCAGTATTTT.

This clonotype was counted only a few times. The chain's CDR3 is CASSGELDTGELFF. CDR3 nucleotides: TGTGCCAGCAGCGGGGAGTTAGACACCGGGGAGCTGTTTTTT. The chain combines TRBV7-6 with TRBJ2-2; maybe TRBD2 (5 bases). Germline V gene sequence: CDR1 SGHVS, CDR2 FNYEAQ. The V and J ends lost 5 bases and 3 bases respectively, with 10 bases between them. The CDR3 has 14 amino acids.

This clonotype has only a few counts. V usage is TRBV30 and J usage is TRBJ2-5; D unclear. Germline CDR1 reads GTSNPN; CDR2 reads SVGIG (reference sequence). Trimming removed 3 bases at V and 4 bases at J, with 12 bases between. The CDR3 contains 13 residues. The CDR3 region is CAWRTIVPETQYF. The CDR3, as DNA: TGTGCCTGGAGGACCATTGTACCAGAGACCCAGTACTTC.

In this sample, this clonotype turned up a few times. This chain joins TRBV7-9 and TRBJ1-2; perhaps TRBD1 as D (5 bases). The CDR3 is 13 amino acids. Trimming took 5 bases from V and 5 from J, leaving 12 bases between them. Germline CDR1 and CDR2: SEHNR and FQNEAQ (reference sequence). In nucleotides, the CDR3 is TGTGCCAGCAGCCCGGACATCTCGTATGGCTACACCTTC. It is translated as CASSPDISYGYTF.

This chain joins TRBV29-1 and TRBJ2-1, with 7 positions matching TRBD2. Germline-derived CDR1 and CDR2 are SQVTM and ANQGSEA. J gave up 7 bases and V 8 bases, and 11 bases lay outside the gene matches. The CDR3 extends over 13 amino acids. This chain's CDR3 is CSLARDYQNEQFF. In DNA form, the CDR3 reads TGCAGCCTCGCCCGGGACTACCAAAATGAGCAGTTCTTC.

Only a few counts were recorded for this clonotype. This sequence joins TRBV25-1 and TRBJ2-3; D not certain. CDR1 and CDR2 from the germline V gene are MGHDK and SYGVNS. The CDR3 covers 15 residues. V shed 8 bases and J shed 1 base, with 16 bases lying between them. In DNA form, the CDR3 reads TGTGCCAGCGCCGCGTTCTTGGGTGGCACAGATACGCAGTATTTT. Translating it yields CASAAFLGGTDTQYF. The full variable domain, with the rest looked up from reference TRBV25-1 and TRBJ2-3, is EADIYQTPRYLVIGTGKKITLECSQTMGHDKMYWYQQDPGMELHLIHYSYGVNSTEKGDLSSESTVSRIRTEHFPLTLESARPSHTSQYLCASAAFLGGTDTQYFGPGTRLTVL.

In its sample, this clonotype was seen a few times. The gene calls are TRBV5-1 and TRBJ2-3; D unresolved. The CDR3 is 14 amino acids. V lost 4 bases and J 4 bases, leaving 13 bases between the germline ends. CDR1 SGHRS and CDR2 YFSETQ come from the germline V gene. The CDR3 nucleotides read TGCGCCAGCAGCGGTATAGCTGGGGCAGATACGCAGTATTTT. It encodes CASSGIAGADTQYF.

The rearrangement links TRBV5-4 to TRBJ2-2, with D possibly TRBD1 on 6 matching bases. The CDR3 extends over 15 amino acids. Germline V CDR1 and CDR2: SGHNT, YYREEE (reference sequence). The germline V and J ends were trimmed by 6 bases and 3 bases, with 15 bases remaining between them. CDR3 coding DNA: TGTGCCAGCACCCAGGGGATGGGGGACACCGGGGAGCTGTTTTTT. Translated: CASTQGMGDTGELFF.

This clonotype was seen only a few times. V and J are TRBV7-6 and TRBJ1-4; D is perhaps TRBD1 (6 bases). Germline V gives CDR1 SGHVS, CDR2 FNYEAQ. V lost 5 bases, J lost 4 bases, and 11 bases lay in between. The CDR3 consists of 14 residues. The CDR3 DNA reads TGTGCCAGCAGCAAACAGGGAGATAATGAAAAACTGTTTTTT. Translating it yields CASSKQGDNEKLFF. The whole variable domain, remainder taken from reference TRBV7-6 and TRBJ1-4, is GAGVSQSPRYKVTKRGQDVALRCDPISGHVSLYWYRQALGQGPEFLTYFNYEAQQDKSGLPNDRFSAERPEGSISTLTIQRTEQRDSAMYRCASSKQGDNEKLFFGSGTQLSVL.

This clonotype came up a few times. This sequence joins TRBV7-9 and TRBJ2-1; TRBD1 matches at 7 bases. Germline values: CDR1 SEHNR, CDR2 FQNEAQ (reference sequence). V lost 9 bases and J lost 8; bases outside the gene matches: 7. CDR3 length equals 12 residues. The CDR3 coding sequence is TGTGCCAGTACCAGGGGGTTCGATGAGCAGTTCTTC. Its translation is CASTRGFDEQFF.

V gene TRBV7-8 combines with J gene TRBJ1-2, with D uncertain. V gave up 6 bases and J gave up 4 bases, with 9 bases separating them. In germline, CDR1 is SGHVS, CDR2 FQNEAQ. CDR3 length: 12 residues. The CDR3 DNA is TGTGCCAGCAGAGAGGTGGGCTATGGCTACACCTTC. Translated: CASREVGYGYTF.

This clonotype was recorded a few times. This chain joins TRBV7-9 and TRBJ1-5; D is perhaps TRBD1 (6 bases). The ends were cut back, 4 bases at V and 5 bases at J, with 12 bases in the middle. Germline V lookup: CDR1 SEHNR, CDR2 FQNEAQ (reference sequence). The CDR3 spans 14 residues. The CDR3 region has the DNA TGTGCCAGCAGCTACGGGACAACTCATCAGCCCCAGCATTTT. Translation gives CASSYGTTHQPQHF.

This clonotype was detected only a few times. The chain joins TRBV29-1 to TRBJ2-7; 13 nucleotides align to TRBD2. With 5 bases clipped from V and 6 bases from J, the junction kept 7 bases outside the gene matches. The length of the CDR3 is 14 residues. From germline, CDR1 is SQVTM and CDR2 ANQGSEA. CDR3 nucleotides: TGCAGCGTTAGGACTAGCGGGGGACTAGGCGAGCAGTACTTC. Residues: CSVRTSGGLGEQYF.